This T cell receptor (beta chain) was captured by sequencing in a study of shared clonotypes between healthy human individuals. Background on the study: The composition of the donors was two women and a few men aged 18 to 49.

The method was immunoSEQ multiplex PCR; TCRdb's version includes in-frame clones alone and lacks a portion of them. The sample lists about 2.1 million clones, roughly 95% seen once, with approximately 1.6% in the top ten. In germline, CDR1 is MNHNS, CDR2 SASEGT. The V end was cut by 2 bases, the J end by 10 bases, with 9 bases between. CDR3 length equals 13 residues. Naive CD8 cells lacked CD45RO and underwent positive selection for CCR7, leaving out terminally differentiated effector memory CD45RA+ cells. Donors were healthy HIV-negative adults without recently reported acute infections or vaccinations.

The material sequenced was naive CD8+ T cells from PBMCs. This rearrangement joins TRBV6-1 to TRBJ1-6, with a possible D match to TRBD1 (5 bases). This receptor was taken from a man between 18 and 35 years old in good health. Some clones in this sample may be carry-over from other donors' samples. The CDR3 spells CASSELRGSPLHF. CDR3 bases: TGTGCCAGCAGTGAATTGAGGGGCTCACCCCTCCACTTT.